This T cell receptor (beta chain) was documented in a study of post-analysis software for immune sequencing data. In the study overall: Disease trajectories encompassed relapsing-remitting, secondary progressive and progressive-relapsing multiple sclerosis. Study-level results: Relative to controls, patients had five TRBV segments at higher frequency, with TRBV5-6, TRBV5-1 and TRBV20-1 among these. Compared against controls, patients with multiple sclerosis displayed significantly lower normalized Chao1 diversity. Samples from a shared batch, those prepared together, strongly co-clustered by F measure.

Comments on this clonotype: The antigen remains undetermined.

Unique molecular identifiers had been added to the TCR beta cDNA libraries. The yield from roughly 1 to 10 million T cells was roughly 500,000 cDNA molecules in total. TCRdb re-analysed the PCR reads in MiXCR, keeping a single row per CDR3 protein. The sample has 350,000 to 450,000 distinct CDR3 sequences, 39% seen once. CDR1 is MNHEY, CDR2 SVGAGI, per germline. CDR3 length equals 15 residues. After removal of 5 bases from V and 3 bases from J, the junction contained 7 bases not matched to a gene. Sequencing was done on a sample of blood. The clonotype was recovered from a girl aged 2 to 9 with multiple sclerosis. The gene calls are TRBV6-5 and TRBJ2-7; TRBD1 matches at 10 bases. CDR3 coding DNA: TGTGCCAGCAGTACCCCCGGGACAGGGGACTACGAGCAGTACTTC. Residues: CASSTPGTGDYEQYF.